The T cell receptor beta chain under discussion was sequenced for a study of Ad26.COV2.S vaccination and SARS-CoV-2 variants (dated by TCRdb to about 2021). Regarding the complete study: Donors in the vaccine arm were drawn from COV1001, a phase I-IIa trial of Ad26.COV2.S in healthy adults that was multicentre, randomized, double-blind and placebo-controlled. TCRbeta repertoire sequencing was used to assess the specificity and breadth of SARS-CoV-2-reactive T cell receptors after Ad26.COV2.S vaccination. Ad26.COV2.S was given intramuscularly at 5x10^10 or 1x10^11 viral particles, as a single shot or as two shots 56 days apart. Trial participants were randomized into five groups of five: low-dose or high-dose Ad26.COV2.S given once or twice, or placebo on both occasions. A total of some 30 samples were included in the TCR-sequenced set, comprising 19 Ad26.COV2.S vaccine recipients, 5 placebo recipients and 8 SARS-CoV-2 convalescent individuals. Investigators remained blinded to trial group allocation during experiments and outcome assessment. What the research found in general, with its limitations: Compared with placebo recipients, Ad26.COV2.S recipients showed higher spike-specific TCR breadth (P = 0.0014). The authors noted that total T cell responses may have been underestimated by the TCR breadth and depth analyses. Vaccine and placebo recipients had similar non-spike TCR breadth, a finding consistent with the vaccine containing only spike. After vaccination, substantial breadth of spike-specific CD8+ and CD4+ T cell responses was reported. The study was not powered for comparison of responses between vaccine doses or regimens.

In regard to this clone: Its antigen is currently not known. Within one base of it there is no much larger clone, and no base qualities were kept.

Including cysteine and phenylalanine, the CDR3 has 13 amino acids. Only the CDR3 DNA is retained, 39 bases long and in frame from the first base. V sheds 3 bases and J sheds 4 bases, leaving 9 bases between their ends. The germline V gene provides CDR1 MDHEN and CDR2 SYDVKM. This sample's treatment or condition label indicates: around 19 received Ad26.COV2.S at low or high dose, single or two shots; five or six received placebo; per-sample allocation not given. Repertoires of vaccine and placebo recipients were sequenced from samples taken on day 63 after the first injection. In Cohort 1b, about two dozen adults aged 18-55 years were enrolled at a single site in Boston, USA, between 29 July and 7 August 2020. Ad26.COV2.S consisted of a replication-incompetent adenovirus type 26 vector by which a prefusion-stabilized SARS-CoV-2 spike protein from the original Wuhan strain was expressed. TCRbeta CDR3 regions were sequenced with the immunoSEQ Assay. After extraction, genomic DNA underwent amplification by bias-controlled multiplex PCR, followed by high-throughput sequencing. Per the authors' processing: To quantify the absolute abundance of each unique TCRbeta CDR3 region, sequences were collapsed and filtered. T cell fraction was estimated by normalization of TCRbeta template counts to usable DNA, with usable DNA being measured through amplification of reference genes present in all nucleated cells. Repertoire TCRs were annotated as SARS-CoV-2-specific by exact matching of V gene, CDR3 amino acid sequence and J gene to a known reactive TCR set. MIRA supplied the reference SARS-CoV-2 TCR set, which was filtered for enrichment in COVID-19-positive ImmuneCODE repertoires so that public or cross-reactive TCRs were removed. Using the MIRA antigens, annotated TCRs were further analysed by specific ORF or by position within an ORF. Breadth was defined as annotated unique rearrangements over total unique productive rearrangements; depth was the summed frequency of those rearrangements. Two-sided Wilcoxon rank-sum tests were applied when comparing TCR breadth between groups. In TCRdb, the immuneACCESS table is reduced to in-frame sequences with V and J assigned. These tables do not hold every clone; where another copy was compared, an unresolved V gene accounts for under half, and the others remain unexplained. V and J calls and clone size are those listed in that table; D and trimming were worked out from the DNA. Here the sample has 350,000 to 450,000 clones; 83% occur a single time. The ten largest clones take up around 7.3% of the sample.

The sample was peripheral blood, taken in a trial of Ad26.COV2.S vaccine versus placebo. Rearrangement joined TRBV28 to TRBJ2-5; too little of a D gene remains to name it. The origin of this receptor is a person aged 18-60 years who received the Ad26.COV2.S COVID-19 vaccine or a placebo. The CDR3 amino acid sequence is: CASSFPVAETQYF. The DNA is TGTGCCAGCAGTTTTCCGGTAGCAGAGACCCAGTACTTC.